These 31 T cell receptor beta chains came from one sample sequenced in a study of T cell changes during pregnancy in multiple sclerosis (dated by TCRdb to 2018 to 2020). Library creation used the immunoSEQ multiplex PCR assay. Held by TCRdb, this immuneACCESS table contains in-frame sequences only and omits some clones. Under half of the omission traces to an unresolved V gene where checked; the cause of the rest is unknown. This sample has approximately 61,000 clones in its table, and roughly 87% of those were observed once. The ten largest clones add up to 1.7% of the sample. Sample: peripheral blood, taken in the first trimester of pregnancy. The receptor source for this set is a female donor with multiple sclerosis, enrolled in a pregnancy study.

This chain links TRBV15 with TRBJ2-1; 11 positions match TRBD2. Germline V CDR1 and CDR2: LNHNV, YYDKDF (reference sequence). This CDR3 has 17 residues. Trimming at V came to 5 bases and at J to 6 bases, leaving 12 bases not matched to a gene. CDR3 DNA: TGTGCCACCAGCGGAGGGGAAATAGCGGGAGGGGGCAATGAGCAGTTCTTC. It yields the protein CATSGGEIAGGGNEQFF.

V gene TRBV6-5 combines with J gene TRBJ1-2; D is unresolved. Trimming left V 4 bases short and J 2 bases short, with 11 bases between. This CDR3 is built from 14 residues. The germline V gene has CDR1 MNHEY and CDR2 SVGAGI. CDR3 DNA: TGTGCCAGCAGTTTCCACCTACTCAACTATGGCTACACCTTC. It specifies CASSFHLLNYGYTF.

The chain joins TRBV6-1 to TRBJ1-2; 7 nucleotides line up with TRBD1. This CDR3 is 16 amino acids long. V lost 0 bases and J lost 4; bases outside the gene matches: 8. Germline V gives CDR1 MNHNS, CDR2 SASEGT. The CDR3 region has the DNA TGTGCCAGCAGTGAAGCGCTTCTGGGACAGCGCTATGGCTACACCTTC. Amino acid sequence: CASSEALLGQRYGYTF.

The chain joins TRBV28 to TRBJ1-1; TRBD1 matches at 7 bases. V shed 5 bases and J 1 base; nucleotides not matched to a gene: 7. Looked up from germline, CDR1 is MDHEN and CDR2 is SYDVKM. The CDR3 runs 15 residues. Written as DNA, the CDR3 is TGTGCCAGCAGTCCCTTGGACAGGACGAACACTGAAGCTTTCTTT. Its translation is CASSPLDRTNTEAFF.

The chain has TRBV18 and TRBJ1-1; no clear D gene. V lost 6 bases to trimming and J lost 3 bases, with 14 bases between them. This CDR3 is 14 amino acids long. The germline CDR1 and CDR2 sequences are KGHSH and LQKENI. DNA of the CDR3: TGTGCCAGCTCGACCACGGAGGAGGACACTGAAGCTTTCTTT. It codes for CASSTTEEDTEAFF.

The V gene is TRBV6-5, the J gene TRBJ2-3; 9 bases map to TRBD1. The CDR3 totals 14 residues. V lost 6 bases and J lost 3; bases outside the gene matches: 4. The germline V gene encodes CDR1 MNHEY and CDR2 SVGAGI. CDR3 protein: CASSRDRVTDTQYF. In DNA form, the CDR3 reads TGTGCCAGCAGCCGGGACAGGGTTACAGATACGCAGTATTTT.

V usage is TRBV10-3 and J usage is TRBJ2-7; 7 bases align to TRBD1. The V gene's germline CDR1 is ENHRY and CDR2 SYGVKD. The CDR3 totals 15 residues. After removal of 6 bases from V and 1 base from J, the junction contained 9 bases not matched to a gene. Here the CDR3 reads CAIRAQGVSSYEQYF. CDR3 in DNA: TGTGCCATCAGGGCCCAGGGGGTTTCATCCTACGAGCAGTACTTC.

The gene calls are TRBV5-1 and TRBJ2-3; TRBD1 is a possible D gene (7 bases). Trimming left V 1 base short and J 4 bases short, with 16 bases between. This CDR3 has 16 amino acids. Germline CDR1 is SGHRS and CDR2 is YFSETQ. The CDR3 sequence: CASSLQGGVGADTQYF. Here the CDR3 DNA reads TGCGCCAGCAGCTTGCAGGGGGGAGTGGGGGCAGATACGCAGTATTTT.

The chain uses TRBV4-3 and TRBJ2-7; 10 bases are a match to TRBD1. The CDR3 loop spans 15 amino acids. CDR1 is LGHNA and CDR2 is YSLEER in the germline V gene. Unmatched junction bases numbered 5, after V lost 0 bases and J lost 6 bases. CDR3 sequence (DNA): TGCGCCAGCAGCCAAGATTTGAGACAGGGGGCCGAGCAGTACTTC. This sequence encodes CASSQDLRQGAEQYF.

The V and J genes are TRBV6-1 and TRBJ1-5; D unclear. The CDR3 has 16 residues. The germline V gene encodes CDR1 MNHNS and CDR2 SASEGT. V shed 2 bases and J shed 0 bases, with 11 bases lying between them. CDR3 nucleotides: TGTGCCAGCAGTGAACAGGTAATCTATAGCAATCAGCCCCAGCATTTT. Amino acids: CASSEQVIYSNQPQHF.

This sequence joins TRBV19 and TRBJ2-1; 11 bases line up with TRBD2. This CDR3 is 15 amino acids long. The germline V gene encodes CDR1 LNHDA and CDR2 SQIVND (reference sequence). The V segment lost 1 base and the J segment 10 bases; nucleotides outside the gene matches: 6. CDR3 DNA sequence: TGTGCCAGTAGTATAGTACTAGCGGGAGTGTGGGAGCAGTTCTTC. Translating gives CASSIVLAGVWEQFF.

The chain employs TRBV19 and TRBJ2-7; D is possibly TRBD2 (5 bases). V lost 7 bases to trimming and J lost 2 bases, with 15 bases between them. Germline V gene data show CDR1 as LNHDA and CDR2 as SQIVND (reference sequence). The CDR3 consists of 14 residues. DNA of the CDR3: TGTGCCAGTACCTCGAACGCGGGTCCCTACGAGCAGTACTTC. Translation gives CASTSNAGPYEQYF.

J is TRBJ2-7 and V is TRBV28; no clear D. V lost 2 bases and J 6 bases, leaving 8 bases between the germline ends. Germline V gene lookup returns CDR1 MDHEN and CDR2 SYDVKM. The CDR3 has 12 amino acids. In DNA form, the CDR3 reads TGTGCCAGCAGTTTAAGTAGCCTCGAGCAGTACTTC. It codes for CASSLSSLEQYF.

The table lists this clone with a count of one. V and J are TRBV30 and TRBJ1-2, with 9 bases that match TRBD1. The germline CDR1 and CDR2 sequences are GTSNPN and SVGIG (reference sequence). Trimming took 0 bases from V and 3 from J; bases not matched to a gene: 8. The CDR3 totals 16 residues. CDR3 residues: CAWSVRWRDRDYGYTF. CDR3 DNA sequence: TGTGCCTGGAGTGTACGCTGGAGGGACAGGGACTATGGCTACACCTTC.

CDR3 sequence (DNA): TGTGCCAGCAGGATTCCGGGACAGGGGTACAATGAGCAGTTCTTC. Protein sequence: CASRIPGQGYNEQFF. The chain links TRBV7-2 to TRBJ2-1, with TRBD1 matching 10 bases. Germline-derived CDR1 and CDR2 are SGHTA and FQGNSA. Trimming cost V 6 bases and J 4 bases; bases outside gene matches: 6. The CDR3 sequence is 15 residues long. Full variable domain (remainder filled in from reference TRBV7-2 and TRBJ2-1): GAGVSQSPSNKVTEKGKDVELRCDPISGHTALYWYRQSLGQGLEFLIYFQGNSAPDKSGLPSDRFSAERTGGSVSTLTIQRTQQEDSAVYLCASRIPGQGYNEQFFGPGTRLTVL.

This chain joins TRBV2 and TRBJ2-7, with D unclear. V shed 4 bases and J shed 2 bases, with 6 bases lying between them. CDR3 length: 12 residues. The germline V gene has CDR1 SNHLY and CDR2 FYNNEI. This CDR3 reads CASSGLPYEQYF. For the CDR3, the DNA is TGTGCCAGCAGTGGTCTCCCCTACGAGCAGTACTTC.

The rearrangement joins TRBV29-1 to TRBJ1-5, with TRBD1 matching 9 bases. Germline V gives CDR1 SQVTM, CDR2 ANQGSEA. V was pared by 8 bases and J by 4 bases, with 9 bases of the junction left unmatched. The CDR3 length is 14 residues. DNA for the CDR3: TGCAGCAACAACTGGGACAGGGAAAATCAGCCCCAGCATTTT. This codes for CSNNWDRENQPQHF.

The rearrangement links TRBV4-3 to TRBJ2-3; 10 nucleotides match TRBD2. V lost 2 bases and J lost 3; bases outside the gene matches: 8. This CDR3 has 17 residues. CDR1 and CDR2 from the germline V gene are LGHNA and YSLEER. The CDR3, as DNA: TGCGCCAGCAGCCAACTAGCGGGAGCTGGACGGACAGATACGCAGTATTTT. Translating it yields CASSQLAGAGRTDTQYF.

The rearrangement links TRBV29-1 to TRBJ1-1, with D possibly being TRBD1 (5 bases). CDR1 and CDR2 (germline): SQVTM, ANQGSEA. The CDR3 is 14 residues long. Between the trimmed V and J ends, which lost 2 bases and 1 base, there was a span of 11 bases. The CDR3 DNA reads as TGCAGCGTTGAACCCCGGGGGGAGAACACTGAAGCTTTCTTT. It codes for CSVEPRGENTEAFF.

The chain is built from TRBV27 and TRBJ1-2; D uncertain. V gave up 4 bases and J gave up 8 bases, with 11 bases separating them. Germline V gene data show CDR1 as MNHEY and CDR2 as SMNVEV (reference sequence). The CDR3 covers 12 residues. The DNA of the CDR3 is TGTGCCAGCAGTTCCTCGGAGGGAGGCTACACCTTC. As protein: CASSSSEGGYTF.

The chain combines TRBV18 with TRBJ1-5; D possibly corresponds to TRBD1 (6 bases). Per the germline V gene, CDR1 is KGHSH and CDR2 is LQKENI. V dropped 2 bases and J dropped 6 bases, with 20 bases sitting between them. CDR3 length equals 17 residues. Here the CDR3 DNA reads TGTGCCAGCTCACCAGTCGATAATACCCCAGGGGCTCAGCCCCAGCATTTT. Translation gives CASSPVDNTPGAQPQHF.

This chain connects TRBV18 to TRBJ1-1; no firm D call. The CDR3 is 13 residues long. Trimming left V 3 bases short and J 3 bases short, with 8 bases between. The germline V gene has CDR1 KGHSH and CDR2 LQKENI. The CDR3 protein is CASSPSGDTEAFF. The DNA of the CDR3 is TGTGCCAGCTCACCCAGCGGGGACACTGAAGCTTTCTTT. Drawing the rest from reference TRBV18 and TRBJ1-1, the complete variable domain is NAGVMQNPRHLVRRRGQEARLRCSPMKGHSHVYWYRQLPEEGLKFMVYLQKENIIDESGMPKERFSAEFPKEGPSILRIQQVVRGDSAAYFCASSPSGDTEAFFGQGTRLTVV.

This chain joins TRBV7-7 and TRBJ2-3, with D perhaps matching TRBD2 (6 bases). Germline assignment: CDR1 SSHAT and CDR2 FNYEAQ (reference sequence). The ends were cut back, 10 bases at V and 5 bases at J, with 22 bases in the middle. This CDR3 is 15 amino acids long. The CDR3 region has the DNA TGTGCCACCGCAGCTTATGGGACTTCGAGAGATACGCAGTATTTT. Protein product: CATAAYGTSRDTQYF.

The chain is built from TRBV5-6 and TRBJ2-7; 11 nucleotides agree with TRBD1. The CDR3 totals 13 residues. Trimming took 7 bases from V and 4 from J; bases not matched to a gene: 4. Germline CDR1 SGHDT, CDR2 YYEEEE. DNA of the CDR3: TGTGCCAGCTTAGGACAGGGGGCATACGAGCAGTACTTC. This encodes CASLGQGAYEQYF.

This clone was picked up a small number of times. The V and J genes are TRBV27 and TRBJ2-7; 8 positions match TRBD1. Germline CDR1 and CDR2: MNHEY and SMNVEV (reference sequence). CDR3 length: 14 amino acids. Unmatched junction bases numbered 11, after V lost 8 bases and J lost 5 bases. The CDR3 sequence: CASLRTGSLNEQYF. In DNA form, the CDR3 reads TGTGCCAGCCTTCGGACAGGGTCGCTCAACGAGCAGTACTTC.

J is TRBJ2-3 and V is TRBV21-1; the table's TRBD1 call for D was not verified on the DNA. TRBV21-1 is a documented pseudogene. The CDR3 is 18 residues long. CDR3 in amino acids: CASSKARTPESWTDTQYF. CDR3 coding DNA: TGTGCCAGCAGCAAAGCGCGGACACCAGAAAGCTGGACAGATACGCAGTATTTT.

The V and J genes are TRBV6-1 and TRBJ2-7; 10 bases agree with TRBD2. This CDR3 has 15 amino acids. V trimming: 2 bases; J trimming: 5 bases; junction bases outside the gene matches: 6. Per the germline V gene, CDR1 is MNHNS and CDR2 is SASEGT. For the CDR3, the DNA is TGTGCCAGCAGTGAACTAGCGGGAGAGGAGGACGAGCAGTACTTC. This gives the protein CASSELAGEEDEQYF.

The gene calls are TRBV28 and TRBJ2-7; no firm D call. The CDR3 length is 12 residues. CDR1 and CDR2 (germline): MDHEN, SYDVKM. Trimming removed 1 base from V and 3 bases from J, with 4 bases in between. In nucleotides, the CDR3 is TGTGCCAGCAGTTTATTCCACTACGAGCAGTACTTC. Translated: CASSLFHYEQYF.

The chain combines TRBV6-4 with TRBJ2-3; TRBD2 matches at 14 bases. Unmatched junction bases numbered 7, after V lost 9 bases and J lost 5 bases. Germline loops: CDR1 MRHNA, CDR2 SNTAGT. This CDR3 has 15 amino acids. CDR3 sequence reads: CASARLAGGGDTQYF. Written as DNA, the CDR3 is TGTGCCAGTGCCAGACTAGCGGGAGGGGGAGATACGCAGTATTTT.

The chain combines TRBV11-2 with TRBJ2-3, with D maybe TRBD2 (6 bases). There are 14 residues in the CDR3. The germline V and J ends were trimmed by 7 bases and 2 bases, with 13 bases remaining between them. CDR1 SGHAT and CDR2 FQNNGV come from the germline V gene. The CDR3 DNA reads TGTGCCAGCACCTATAGCGGTCACACAGATACGCAGTATTTT. This encodes CASTYSGHTDTQYF.

In its sample, this clone is medium-sized. The chain carries TRBV10-3 and TRBJ1-1, with 9 nucleotides matching TRBD1. This CDR3 comprises 13 residues. Germline V lookup: CDR1 ENHRY, CDR2 SYGVKD. Losses at the gene ends were 7 bases for V and 5 bases for J; bases not matched to a gene: 5. This chain's CDR3 is CAITGDRETEAFF. CDR3 coding DNA: TGTGCCATCACCGGGGACAGGGAAACTGAAGCTTTCTTT.